Listed below are T cell receptor beta chains from one sample, sequenced in a study of technical replicates of blood from a handful of donors. Data came from immunoSEQ multiplex PCR; TCRdb stores just in-frame clones and leaves some out. The sample contains approximately 95,000 clones, approximately 95% of which appear only once. The sequencing sample was made of T cells isolated from PBMCs. These receptor sequences come from a human donor in good health. CDR3s include the opening cysteine and the closing phenylalanine or tryptophan.

CDR3 length	J gene	V gene	CDR3 protein
16	TRBJ2-1	TRBV12-5	CASGLGLAGGYNEQFF
15	TRBJ2-1	TRBV6-5	CASSYGQGPYNEQFF
14	TRBJ2-5	TRBV7-2	CASTVNRGSETQYF
11	TRBJ2-7	TRBV28	CASSLAREQYF
10	TRBJ2-5	TRBV7-9	CASTKETQYF
16	TRBJ1-3	TRBV4-1	CASSDPPRSSGNTIYF
14	TRBJ1-1	TRBV7-2	CASSLRTRSTEAFF
12	TRBJ2-7	TRBV19	CASTGQDYEQYF
13	TRBJ2-3	TRBV6-4	CASSNQGADTQYF
14	TRBJ1-5	TRBV13	CASSLGPGFQPQHF
17	TRBJ2-7	TRBV4-1	CASSQERLTGGTYEQYF
13	TRBJ2-3	TRBV6-5	CASGGGRADTQYF
17	TRBJ2-1	TRBV2	CASSESSGGSSYNEQFF
17	TRBJ2-7	TRBV9	CASSADLPSGSLYEQYF
13	TRBJ2-3	TRBV29-1	CSAVGSLTDTQYF
11	TRBJ1-1	TRBV20-1	CSARPVSEAFF
15	TRBJ2-1	TRBV11-3	CASSLEGQEYNEQFF
13	TRBJ2-7	TRBV13	CASSLESGYEQYF
12	TRBJ2-1	TRBV29-1	CSLRQGGNEQFF
15	TRBJ2-2	TRBV19	CAARGLAENTGELFF